One sample yielded the 4 T cell receptor beta chains listed below, sequenced in a study of T cell clonality in common variable immunodeficiency. The protocol was immunoSEQ multiplex PCR, while the TCRdb copy is restricted to in-frame clones and leaves out a portion. The sample presents tens of thousands of clones, none singletons. Study-wide results and caveats: Common variable immunodeficiency TCR beta sequences reportedly had fewer deletions and N-nucleotide insertions.

Their target antigens are unknown. Material: peripheral blood mononuclear cells. These receptors all come from a human donor with common variable immunodeficiency.

Of note for this clone: Read data end 3 residues before the CDR3 end; the end is taken from the germline J gene. The chain is built from TRBV6-4 and TRBJ2-7, with D possibly being TRBD2 (5 bases). The CDR3 spans 13 residues. Germline lookup yields CDR1 MRHNA and CDR2 SNTAGT. With 4 bases removed from V and 6 bases from J, the gap between germline ends came to 13 bases. Here the CDR3 reads CASSASYLREQYF. CDR3 DNA, as far as it was read: TGTGCCAGCAGTGCTAGCTACCTTCGCGAG.

This clone was detected ten times or more. The missing CDR3 end, 3 residues past where the read stops, is filled in from the germline J gene. The chain couples TRBV7-9 to TRBJ1-1, with a possible D match to TRBD1 (5 bases). CDR1 is SEHNR, CDR2 FQNEAQ, per germline (reference sequence). With 3 bases removed from V and 4 bases from J, the gap between germline ends came to 9 bases. The CDR3 loop spans 13 amino acids. Partial CDR3 DNA: TGTGCCAGCAGCTTTCCCGGGGGCACTGAA. As protein: CASSFPGGTE. The whole CDR3 sequence reads CASSFPGGTEAFF.

This clone was detected many times. The CDR3 is cut off 3 residues early in the read; its end comes from the germline J gene. This rearrangement joins TRBV5-1 to TRBJ2-1; D remains unclear. This CDR3 contains 13 residues. V was shortened by 5 bases and J by 0 bases, with 6 bases between the two germline ends. Per germline, CDR1 SGHRS and CDR2 YFSETQ. CDR3 sequence reads: CASSYSSYNEQFF. CDR3 DNA (partial): TGCGCCAGCAGTTATAGCTCCTACAATGAG. Based on the CDR3 plus reference TRBV5-1 and TRBJ2-1, the full variable domain is KAGVTQTPRYLIKTRGQQVTLSCSPISGHRSVSWYQQTPGQGLQFLFEYFSETQRNKGNFPGRFSGRQFSNSRSEMNVSTLELGDSALYLCASSYSSYNEQFFGPGTRLTVL.

This clone came up a few times. The read halts 3 residues ahead of the CDR3 end, with the missing end drawn from the germline J gene. The V and J genes are TRBV6-2 or TRBV6-3 and TRBJ2-7, with D perhaps matching TRBD1 (6 bases). CDR1 MNHEY and CDR2 SVGEGT come from the germline V gene. The CDR3 runs 11 residues. Trimming cost V 5 bases and J 6 bases, with 8 bases left between them. The DNA read from the CDR3 is TGTGCCAGCAGTCGGACAGCCGAG. Translating it yields CASSRTAE. The entire CDR3 protein is CASSRTAEQYF.